These T cell receptor beta chains were read from a single sample in a study of prognosis after radiotherapy for stage I lung cancer. One entry per CDR3 protein results from TCRdb running MiXCR on the multiplex PCR reads. The sample lists 20,000 to 25,000 distinct CDR3 sequences, 35% to 50% occurring once. Specimen: PBMCs, collected before or after stereotactic body radiation therapy (not recorded which). The receptors here all came from a donor over 45 with non-small cell lung cancer. Each CDR3 is given with its conserved first and last residue. D genes are given only for firm matches. Only some rows state a clone size, as once, few, many or a class for expanded clones.

clone_size j_call d_call cdr3_length v_call cdr3_aa cdr3_nt
many TRBJ2-7 - 12 TRBV11-2 CASSLDLRSQYF TGTGCCAGCAGCTTAGATTTGCGCAGTCAGTACTTC
few TRBJ2-2 - 13 TRBV27 CASSLAGPGELFF TGTGCCAGCAGTTTGGCCGGGCCCGGGGAGCTGTTTTTT
many TRBJ2-2 TRBD2 15 TRBV11-2 CASSLQLAGIGELFF TGTGCCAGCAGCTTGCAGCTAGCGGGAATCGGGGAGCTGTTTTTT
- TRBJ2-7 - 14 TRBV11-2 CASRSGGGSYEQYF TGTGCCAGCAGATCAGGGGGGGGCTCCTACGAGCAGTACTTC
few TRBJ2-2 TRBD2 14 TRBV6-1 CASRTSGNTGELFF TGTGCCAGCAGAACTAGCGGAAACACCGGGGAGCTGTTTTTT
many TRBJ2-7 - 15 TRBV5-1 CASSLGQGRSYEQYF TGCGCCAGCAGCTTGGGTCAGGGTCGCTCCTACGAGCAGTACTTC
many TRBJ2-7 - 12 TRBV6-1 CASSEETPGQYF TGTGCCAGCAGTGAAGAGACCCCTGGGCAGTACTTC
many TRBJ2-1 - 12 TRBV7-2 CASSFAGREQFF TGTGCCAGCAGCTTCGCAGGGCGGGAGCAGTTCTTC
many TRBJ1-2 - 14 TRBV4-2 CASSQEGEYYGYTF TGTGCCAGCAGCCAAGAAGGGGAATACTATGGCTACACCTTC
- TRBJ2-3 TRBD2 15 TRBV5-1 CASSLASGRTDTQYF TGCGCCAGCAGCTTGGCTAGCGGGAGAACAGATACGCAGTATTTT
many TRBJ2-7 - 12 TRBV28 CASSLGLYEQYF TGTGCCAGCAGTCTGGGTCTCTACGAGCAGTACTTC
- TRBJ2-3 TRBD2 15 TRBV2 CARTWTSGSTDKQYF TGTGCCAGAACCTGGACTAGCGGATCCACAGATAAGCAGTATTTT
- TRBJ1-2 TRBD1 16 TRBV24-1 CATSDFGAGGSYVYTF TGTGCCACCAGTGATTTCGGGGCAGGGGGCAGCTATGTCTACACCTTC
many TRBJ2-1 TRBD1 15 TRBV5-1 CASSLGGQGGNEQFF TGCGCCAGCAGCTTGGGGGGACAGGGAGGAAATGAGCAGTTCTTC
once TRBJ1-2 - 12 TRBV5-1 CASSFDSGGYTF TGCGCCAGCAGCTTTGACAGTGGTGGCTACACCTTC
many TRBJ1-1 - 16 TRBV7-3 CASSREGGAGNTEAFF TGTGCCAGCAGCCGCGAGGGGGGGGCGGGGAACACTGAAGCTTTCTTT
many TRBJ1-1 - 12 TRBV7-8 CASSPSGTEAFF TGTGCCAGCAGCCCGAGCGGCACTGAAGCTTTCTTT
many TRBJ2-1 TRBD1 15 TRBV2 CASSVDRGPYNEQFF TGTGCCAGCAGTGTGGACAGGGGCCCCTACAATGAGCAGTTCTTC
- TRBJ2-3 TRBD1 17 TRBV9 CASSAGKRTGSTDTQYF TGTGCCAGCAGCGCCGGAAAGAGGACAGGGAGCACAGATACGCAGTATTTT
many TRBJ2-7 TRBD2 15 TRBV6-2/TRBV6-3 CASQVIERDAAEQYF TGTGCCAGCCAGGTTATTGAGCGGGACGCGGCCGAGCAGTACTTC
- TRBJ2-1 TRBD2 14 TRBV20-1 CSAAGLAGSIVQFF TGCAGTGCGGCAGGACTAGCAGGATCCATAGTGCAGTTCTTC
many TRBJ1-5 - 14 TRBV27 CASNTGPTNQPQHF TGTGCCAGCAACACAGGACCTACCAATCAGCCCCAGCATTTT
- TRBJ1-4 TRBD1 16 TRBV28 CDSSPLKGQNNEKLFF TGTGACAGCAGTCCTCTTAAGGGACAGAATAATGAAAAACTGTTTTTT
- TRBJ2-2 - 15 TRBV6-2/TRBV6-3 CSSSRSFPNTGELFF TGTTCCAGCAGTCGGTCATTTCCCAACACCGGGGAGCTGTTTTTT
many TRBJ2-5 TRBD2 16 TRBV5-1 CASSLAAGGGQETQYF TGCGCCAGCAGCTTGGCGGCGGGAGGGGGACAAGAGACCCAGTACTTC
many TRBJ2-5 TRBD2 14 TRBV5-1 CASSIAGREETQYF TGCGCCAGTTCGATAGCGGGAAGAGAAGAGACCCAGTACTTC
- TRBJ1-1 - 14 TRBV6-1 CASSERTVSVEAFF TGTGCCAGCAGTGAGAGGACAGTGTCCGTTGAAGCTTTCTTT
- TRBJ2-1 - 15 TRBV20-1 CSARGWDSYYNERFF TGCAGTGCTAGGGGGTGGGACTCCTACTACAATGAGCGGTTCTTC
many TRBJ2-7 - 12 TRBV5-1 CASSLDRNEQYF TGCGCCAGCAGCTTGGACAGGAACGAGCAGTACTTC
- TRBJ2-5 - 12 TRBV6-2/TRBV6-3 CASSYRGGTQYF TGTGCCAGCAGTTACAGAGGGGGAACCCAGTACTTC
many TRBJ2-5 - 14 TRBV7-2 CASSSQSGQETQYF TGTGCCAGCAGCTCCCAAAGCGGGCAAGAGACCCAGTACTTC
- TRBJ1-3 - 13 TRBV6-1 CASASVVGNTIYF TGTGCCAGCGCCTCAGTTGTTGGAAACACCATATATTTT
many TRBJ2-1 TRBD2 16 TRBV19 CASTGTSGGSYNEQFF TGTGCCAGTACCGGGACTAGCGGGGGCTCCTACAATGAGCAGTTCTTC
many TRBJ1-4 TRBD1 15 TRBV19 CASSIGTGIVEKLFF TGTGCCAGTAGTATCGGGACAGGGATTGTAGAAAAACTGTTTTTT
many TRBJ2-5 - 14 TRBV7-9 CASSLAEGGETQYF TGTGCCAGCAGCTTAGCGGAGGGGGGGGAGACCCAGTACTTC
few TRBJ1-5 - 14 TRBV5-5 CASSSSFSVQPQHF TGTGCCAGCAGCTCCTCGTTTTCTGTGCAGCCCCAGCATTTT
- TRBJ2-5 TRBD1 16 TRBV7-6 CASSLFRQGDQETQYF TGTGCCAGCAGCTTATTCCGACAGGGGGACCAAGAGACCCAGTACTTC
- TRBJ1-5 - 13 TRBV7-9 CASSFEGSQPQHF TGTGCCAGCAGCTTCGAGGGTTCGCAGCCCCAGCATTTT
many TRBJ1-1 - 15 TRBV19 CASSIDLGGGIGAFF TGTGCCAGTAGTATAGATCTCGGTGGAGGGATAGGAGCTTTCTTT
many TRBJ2-7 TRBD2 15 TRBV11-3 CASSLGTSATYEQYF TGTGCCAGCAGCCTAGGGACTAGCGCCACCTACGAGCAGTACTTC
few TRBJ1-2 TRBD1 14 TRBV6-4 CASSSQGGSGGYTF TGTGCCAGCAGTTCACAGGGGGGCTCGGGAGGCTACACCTTC
- TRBJ2-2 - 17 TRBV4-2 CASSPRWIAENTGELFF TGTGCCAGCAGCCCCCGTTGGATAGCGGAGAACACCGGGGAGCTGTTTTTT
many TRBJ2-1 - 16 TRBV5-1 CASSLLAVGNYNEQFF TGCGCCAGCAGCTTGCTTGCGGTCGGAAATTACAATGAGCAGTTCTTC
many TRBJ2-3 - 13 TRBV7-3 CASSAHSTDTQYF TGTGCCAGCAGCGCCCATAGCACAGATACGCAGTATTTT
many TRBJ2-1 TRBD2 18 TRBV7-3 CASSLTPQSGRRRNEQFF TGTGCCAGCAGCCTCACCCCTCAAAGCGGGAGAAGGAGGAATGAGCAGTTCTTC
many TRBJ1-1 - 13 TRBV7-9 CASSLSMYTEAFF TGTGCCAGCAGCTTATCCATGTACACTGAAGCTTTCTTT
- TRBJ2-7 TRBD2 16 TRBV5-1 CASRGTTGGGAREQYF TGCGCCAGCAGAGGGACCACGGGAGGGGGAGCAAGGGAGCAGTACTTC
- TRBJ2-3 - 13 TRBV2 CASRGLVTDTQYF TGTGCCAGCAGGGGACTCGTCACAGATACGCAGTATTTT
many TRBJ2-1 - 11 TRBV10-3 CAIRDHNEQFF TGTGCCATCAGAGACCACAATGAGCAGTTCTTC
many TRBJ1-1 TRBD1 14 TRBV12-3/TRBV12-4 CASSFRGRDTEAFF TGTGCCAGCAGTTTCAGGGGGCGAGACACTGAAGCTTTCTTT
- TRBJ2-6 - 15 TRBV19 CASSSTVSGANVLTF TGTGCCAGTAGTAGCACAGTATCTGGTGCCAACGTCCTGACTTTC